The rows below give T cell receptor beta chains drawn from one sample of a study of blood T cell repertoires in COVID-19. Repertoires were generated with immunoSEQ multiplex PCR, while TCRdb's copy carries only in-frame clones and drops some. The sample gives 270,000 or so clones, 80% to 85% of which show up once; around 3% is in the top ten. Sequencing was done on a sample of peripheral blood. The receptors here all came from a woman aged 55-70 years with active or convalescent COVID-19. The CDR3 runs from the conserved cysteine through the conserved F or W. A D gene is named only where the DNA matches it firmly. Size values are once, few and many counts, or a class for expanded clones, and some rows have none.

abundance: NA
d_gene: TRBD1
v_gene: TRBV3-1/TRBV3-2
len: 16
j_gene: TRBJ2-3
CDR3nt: TGTGCCAGCAACCCTACCCTGACAGGGGGGCCCATGAGGCAGTATTTT
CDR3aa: CASNPTLTGGPMRQYF

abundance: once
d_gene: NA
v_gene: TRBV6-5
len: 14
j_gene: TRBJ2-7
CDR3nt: TGTGCCAGCAGTTACTCGATAGGAGCCTACGAGCAGTACTTC
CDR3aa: CASSYSIGAYEQYF

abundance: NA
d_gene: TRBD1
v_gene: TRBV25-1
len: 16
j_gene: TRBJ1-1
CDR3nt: TGTGCCAGCAGTGACACCGCAGGGGGCTGGGGGACTGAAGCTTTCTTT
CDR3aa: CASSDTAGGWGTEAFF

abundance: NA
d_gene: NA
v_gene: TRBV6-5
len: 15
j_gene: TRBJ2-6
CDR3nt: TGTGCCAGCAGTTACGGGACAACTGGGGCCAACGTCCTGACTTTC
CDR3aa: CASSYGTTGANVLTF

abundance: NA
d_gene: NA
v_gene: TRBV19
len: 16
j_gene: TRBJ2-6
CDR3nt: TGTGCCAGTAGTATCGAGCGGCCCAGTGGGGCCAACGTCCTGACTTTC
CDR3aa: CASSIERPSGANVLTF

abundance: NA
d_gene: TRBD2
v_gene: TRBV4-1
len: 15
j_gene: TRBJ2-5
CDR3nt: TGCGCCAGCAGCCAACGTCGCGGGGGGGCAGAGACCCAGTACTTC
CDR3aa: CASSQRRGGAETQYF

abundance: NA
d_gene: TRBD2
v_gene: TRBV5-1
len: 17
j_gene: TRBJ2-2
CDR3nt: TGCGCCAGCAGCTTGGAAGAGACTAGCCTATCCACCGGGGAGCTGTTTTTT
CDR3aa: CASSLEETSLSTGELFF

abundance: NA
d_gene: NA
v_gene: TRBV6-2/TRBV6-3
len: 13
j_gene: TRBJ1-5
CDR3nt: TGTGCCAGCAGTTACACACGCGGTCAGCCCCAGCATTTT
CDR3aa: CASSYTRGQPQHF

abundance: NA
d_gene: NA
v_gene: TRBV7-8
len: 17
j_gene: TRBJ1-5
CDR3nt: TGTGCCAGCAGCTTAGAAGGGCAGGGTAACATCAATCAGCCCCAGCATTTT
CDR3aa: CASSLEGQGNINQPQHF

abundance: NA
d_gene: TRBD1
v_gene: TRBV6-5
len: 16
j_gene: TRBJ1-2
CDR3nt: TGTGCCAGCAGTTACGGGACAGGGGATTTTAACTATGGCTACACCTTC
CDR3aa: CASSYGTGDFNYGYTF

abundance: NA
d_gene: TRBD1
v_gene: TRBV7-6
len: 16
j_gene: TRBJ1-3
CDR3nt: TGTGCCAGCAGCTTAGCGGGAACAGGGGCTGGAAACACCATATATTTT
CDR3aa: CASSLAGTGAGNTIYF

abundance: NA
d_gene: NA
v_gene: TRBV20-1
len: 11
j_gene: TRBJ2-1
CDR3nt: TGCAGTCCATCCTCCTACAATGAGCAGTTCTTC
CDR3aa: CSPSSYNEQFF

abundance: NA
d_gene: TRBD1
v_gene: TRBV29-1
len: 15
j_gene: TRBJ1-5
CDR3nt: TGCAGCGTTTGGGACAGAGGAAATAGCAATCAGCCCCAGCATTTT
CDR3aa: CSVWDRGNSNQPQHF

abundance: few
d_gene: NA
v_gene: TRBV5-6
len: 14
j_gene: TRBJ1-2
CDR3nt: TGTGCCAGCAGCTCCGGCCGACTTAACTATGGCTACACCTTC
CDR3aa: CASSSGRLNYGYTF

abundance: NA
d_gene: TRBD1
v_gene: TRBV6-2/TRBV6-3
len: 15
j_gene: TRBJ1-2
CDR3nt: TGTGCCAGCAGTCCCGGACAGGGAAGCTCCTATGGCTACACCTTC
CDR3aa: CASSPGQGSSYGYTF

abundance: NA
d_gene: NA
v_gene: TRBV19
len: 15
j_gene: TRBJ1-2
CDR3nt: TGTGCCAGTAGTATCGGACGGGGGGAAAACTATGGCTACACCTTC
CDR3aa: CASSIGRGENYGYTF

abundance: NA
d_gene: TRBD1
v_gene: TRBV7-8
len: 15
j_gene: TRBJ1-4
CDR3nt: TGTGCCAGCAGCTTAGCGACAGGGCTTAATGAAAAACTGTTTTTT
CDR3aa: CASSLATGLNEKLFF

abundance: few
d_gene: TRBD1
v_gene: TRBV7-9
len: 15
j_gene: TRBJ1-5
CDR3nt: TGTGCCAGCAGCAAAGGACAGGGGGGGAATCAGCCCCAGCATTTT
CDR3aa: CASSKGQGGNQPQHF

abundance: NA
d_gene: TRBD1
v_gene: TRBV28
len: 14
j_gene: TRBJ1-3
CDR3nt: TGTGCCAGCAGTTTTCCGGGACAGGGGGACACCATATATTTT
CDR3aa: CASSFPGQGDTIYF

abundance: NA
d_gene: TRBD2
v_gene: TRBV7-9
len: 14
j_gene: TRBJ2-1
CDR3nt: TGTGCCAGCAGCCCGGGACTAGCGGGACATGAGCAGTTCTTC
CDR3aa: CASSPGLAGHEQFF

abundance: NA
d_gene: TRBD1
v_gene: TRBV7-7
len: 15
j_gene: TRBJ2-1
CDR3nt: TGTGCTAGCAGCTTAGGGACAGGGGGCTTCGATGAGCAGTTCTTC
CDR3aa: CASSLGTGGFDEQFF

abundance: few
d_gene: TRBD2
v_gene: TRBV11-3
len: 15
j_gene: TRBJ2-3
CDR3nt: TGTGCCAGCTCAAAGCGGGGGGACGGCACAGATACGCAGTATTTT
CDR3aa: CASSKRGDGTDTQYF

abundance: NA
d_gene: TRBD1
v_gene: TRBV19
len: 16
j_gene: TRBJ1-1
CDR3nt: TGTGCCAGTAGTATAAGGGGACAGGGGGCGCGAACTGAAGCTTTCTTT
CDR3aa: CASSIRGQGARTEAFF

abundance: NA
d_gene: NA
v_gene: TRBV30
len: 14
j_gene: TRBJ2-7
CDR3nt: TGTGCCTGGAGTGCCGACAGATACCTCTACGAGCAGTACTTC
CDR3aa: CAWSADRYLYEQYF

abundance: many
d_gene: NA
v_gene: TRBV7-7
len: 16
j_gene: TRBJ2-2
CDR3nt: TGTGCTAGCAGCTTAGGTCGACAGGTGAACACCGGGGAGCTGTTTTTT
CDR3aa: CASSLGRQVNTGELFF

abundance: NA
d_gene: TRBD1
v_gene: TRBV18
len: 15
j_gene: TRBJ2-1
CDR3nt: TGTGCCAGCTCACTAGGGACAGCTCAATCGGGTGAGCAGTTCTTC
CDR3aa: CASSLGTAQSGEQFF

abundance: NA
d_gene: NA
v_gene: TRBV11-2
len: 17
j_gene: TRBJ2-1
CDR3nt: TGTGCCAGCAGCTTAGCAGAGGGCAGCTACTACTACAATGAGCAGTTCTTC
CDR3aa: CASSLAEGSYYYNEQFF

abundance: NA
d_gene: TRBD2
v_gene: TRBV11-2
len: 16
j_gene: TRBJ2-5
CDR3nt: TGTGCCAGCAGCTTACTAGCGGGTGGCGTTGAGGAGACCCAGTACTTC
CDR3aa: CASSLLAGGVEETQYF

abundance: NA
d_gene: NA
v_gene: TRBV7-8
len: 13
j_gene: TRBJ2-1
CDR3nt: TGTGCCAGCAGCTTACCGGTGAGGAATGAGCAGTTCTTC
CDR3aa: CASSLPVRNEQFF

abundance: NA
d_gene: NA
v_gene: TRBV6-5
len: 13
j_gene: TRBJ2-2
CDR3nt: TGTGCCAGCAGTTGGAGGTTGGCCGGGGAGCTGTTTTTT
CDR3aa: CASSWRLAGELFF

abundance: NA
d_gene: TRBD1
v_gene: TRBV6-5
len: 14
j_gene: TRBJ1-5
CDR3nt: TGTGCCAGCAGCTTGACAGGGGGCAATCAGCCCCAGCATTTT
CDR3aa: CASSLTGGNQPQHF

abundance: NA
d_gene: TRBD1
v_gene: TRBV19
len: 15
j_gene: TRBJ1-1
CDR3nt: TGTGCCAGTCGAGTACAGGGGGCTGAGAACACTGAAGCTTTCTTT
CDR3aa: CASRVQGAENTEAFF

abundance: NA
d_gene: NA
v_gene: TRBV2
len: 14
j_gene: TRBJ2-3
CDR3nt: TGTGCCAGCAAAATAGCAGAGAGCACAGATACGCAGTATTTT
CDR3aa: CASKIAESTDTQYF

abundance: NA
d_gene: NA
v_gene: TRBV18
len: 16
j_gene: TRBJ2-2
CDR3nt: TGTGCCAGCTCACCAGGTCGTACAGCGAACACCGGGGAGCTGTTTTTT
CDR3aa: CASSPGRTANTGELFF

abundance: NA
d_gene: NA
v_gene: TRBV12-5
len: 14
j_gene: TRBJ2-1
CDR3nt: TGTGCTAGTGGTTTCTCCGGGGGTTACAATGAGCAGTTCTTC
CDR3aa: CASGFSGGYNEQFF

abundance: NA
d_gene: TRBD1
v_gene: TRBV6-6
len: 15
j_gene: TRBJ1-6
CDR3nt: TGTGCCAGCAGTCGGGACAGGGAAGGCGATTCACCCCTCCACTTT
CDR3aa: CASSRDREGDSPLHF

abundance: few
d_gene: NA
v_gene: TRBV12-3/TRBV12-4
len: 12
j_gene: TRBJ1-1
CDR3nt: TGTGCCAGCAGCCAGGTGAACACTGAAGCTTTCTTT
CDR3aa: CASSQVNTEAFF

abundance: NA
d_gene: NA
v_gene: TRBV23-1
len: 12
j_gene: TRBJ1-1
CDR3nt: TGCGCCAGCAGTCAGGGGGCAGCTGAAGCTTTCTTT
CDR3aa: CASSQGAAEAFF

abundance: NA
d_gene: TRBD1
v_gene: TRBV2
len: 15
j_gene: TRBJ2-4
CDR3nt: TGTGCCAGCAGTCTGGACAGGGGGCAGGGAAACATTCAGTACTTC
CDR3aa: CASSLDRGQGNIQYF

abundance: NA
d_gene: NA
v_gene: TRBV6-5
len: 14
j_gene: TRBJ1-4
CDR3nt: TGTGCCAGCCACAAATTGGGGAGAGATGAAAAACTGTTTTTT
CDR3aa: CASHKLGRDEKLFF

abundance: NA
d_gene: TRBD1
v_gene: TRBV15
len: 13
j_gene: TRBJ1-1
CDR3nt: TGTGCCACCAGCGGACAGGGTGGAACTGAAGCTTTCTTT
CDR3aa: CATSGQGGTEAFF

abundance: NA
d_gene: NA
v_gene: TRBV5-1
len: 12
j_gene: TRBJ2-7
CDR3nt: TGCGCCAGCAGCTTGGCCCTCGGCGAGCAGTACTTC
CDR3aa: CASSLALGEQYF

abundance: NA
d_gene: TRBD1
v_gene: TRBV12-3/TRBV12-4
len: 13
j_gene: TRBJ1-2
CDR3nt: TGTGCCAGCAGTCCGGACAGGATCTATGGCTACACCTTC
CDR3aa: CASSPDRIYGYTF

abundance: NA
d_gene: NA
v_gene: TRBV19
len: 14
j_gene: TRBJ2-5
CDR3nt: TGTGCCAGTAGTATAAAGGGGGACCAAGAGACCCAGTACTTC
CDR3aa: CASSIKGDQETQYF

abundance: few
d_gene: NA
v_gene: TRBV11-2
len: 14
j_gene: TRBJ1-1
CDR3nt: TGTGCCAGCAGCTTTGTGGGCATGAACACTGAAGCTTTCTTT
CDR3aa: CASSFVGMNTEAFF

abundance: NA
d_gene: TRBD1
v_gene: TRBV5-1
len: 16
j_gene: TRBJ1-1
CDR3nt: TGCGCCAGCAGCTTGGGGACCGGGACAGGGTCTGGTGAAGCTTTCTTT
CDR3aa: CASSLGTGTGSGEAFF

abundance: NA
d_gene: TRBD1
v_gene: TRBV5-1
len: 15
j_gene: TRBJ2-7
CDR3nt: TGCGCCAGCAGCCCCGGACAGGGCATACCCTACGAGCAGTACTTC
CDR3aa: CASSPGQGIPYEQYF

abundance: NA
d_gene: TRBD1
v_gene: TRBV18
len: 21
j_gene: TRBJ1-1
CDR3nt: TGTGCCAGCTCACCGAGAAGGGATCGGGGAACAGGGGGATTCCTGAACACTGAAGCTTTCTTT
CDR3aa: CASSPRRDRGTGGFLNTEAFF

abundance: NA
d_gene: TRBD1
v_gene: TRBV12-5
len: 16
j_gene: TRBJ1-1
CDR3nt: TGTGCTAGTGCCCCTCGGACAGGGGGTCGGGGCACTGAAGCTTTCTTT
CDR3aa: CASAPRTGGRGTEAFF